This T cell receptor beta chain was captured in a study of shared clonotypes between healthy human individuals. The method was immunoSEQ multiplex PCR; TCRdb's version includes in-frame clones alone and lacks a portion of them. The data contain roughly 1 million clones, about 77% of them singletons. CDR3 length equals 15 residues. J was trimmed by 1 base and V by 4 bases; bases with no gene match: 4. The germline CDR1 and CDR2 sequences are SNHLY and FYNNEI. This receptor was obtained from a man aged 18 to 35 in good health. Material for sequencing was memory CD4+ T cells sorted from blood. Sample subset: CD45RA-negative fraction. This chain uses TRBV2 with TRBJ2-5; TRBD2 matches at 9 bases. The CDR3 region has the DNA TGTGCCAGCAGTGGGACTAGCGCCTTCCAAGAGACCCAGTACTTC. This codes for CASSGTSAFQETQYF. The complete variable domain, with remaining parts taken from reference TRBV2 and TRBJ2-5, reads EPEVTQTPSHQVTQMGQEVILRCVPISNHLYFYWYRQILGQKVEFLVSFYNNEISEKSEIFDDQFSVERPDGSNFTLKIRSTKLEDSAMYFCASSGTSAFQETQYFGPGTRLLVL.